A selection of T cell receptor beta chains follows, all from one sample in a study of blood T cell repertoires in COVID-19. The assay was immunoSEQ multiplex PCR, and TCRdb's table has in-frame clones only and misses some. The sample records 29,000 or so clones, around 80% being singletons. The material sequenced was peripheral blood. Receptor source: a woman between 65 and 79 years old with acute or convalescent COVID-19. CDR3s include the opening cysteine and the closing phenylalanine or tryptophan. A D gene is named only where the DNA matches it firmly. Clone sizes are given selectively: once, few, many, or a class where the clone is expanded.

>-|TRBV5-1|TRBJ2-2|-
CASRLTANTGELFF
TGCGCCAGCCGACTTACCGCGAACACCGGGGAGCTGTTTTTT
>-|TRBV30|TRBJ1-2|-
CAWTSVSYYGYTF
TGTGCCTGGACGAGCGTCAGCTACTATGGCTACACCTTC
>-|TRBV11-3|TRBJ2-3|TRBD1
CASSLEGVWGQGATDTQYF
TGTGCCAGCAGCTTAGAGGGAGTTTGGGGACAGGGGGCAACAGATACGCAGTATTTT
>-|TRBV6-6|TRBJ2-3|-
CASSPSSVGRVVDTQYF
TGTGCCAGCAGTCCCTCCTCCGTCGGTAGAGTTGTAGATACGCAGTATTTT
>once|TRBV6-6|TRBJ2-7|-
CASSKGLNSYEQYF
TGTGCCAGCAGTAAGGGACTTAATTCCTACGAGCAGTACTTC
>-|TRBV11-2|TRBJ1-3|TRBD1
CASSPQGIDGNTIYF
TGTGCCAGCAGCCCACAGGGGATCGATGGAAACACCATATATTTT
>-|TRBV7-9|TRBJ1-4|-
CASSFGLGYEKLFF
TGTGCCAGCAGCTTTGGGTTGGGCTATGAAAAACTGTTTTTT
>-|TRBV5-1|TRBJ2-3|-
CASSLMRMKVTDTQYF
TGCGCCAGCAGCTTAATGAGGATGAAGGTCACAGATACGCAGTATTTT
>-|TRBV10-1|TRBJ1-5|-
CASRPKGQGHLNQPQHF
TGCGCCAGCAGACCAAAAGGTCAGGGTCACCTCAATCAGCCCCAGCATTTT
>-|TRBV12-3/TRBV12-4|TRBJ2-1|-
CASTSGEQFF
TGTGCCAGCACCTCGGGGGAGCAGTTCTTC
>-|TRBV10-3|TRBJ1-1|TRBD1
CAIRGTGRGTEAFF
TGTGCCATCAGGGGGACAGGGCGCGGCACTGAAGCTTTCTTT
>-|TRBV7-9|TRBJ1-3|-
CASSPEAGTIPGNTIYF
TGTGCCAGCAGCCCCGAGGCGGGGACGATACCCGGAAACACCATATATTTT
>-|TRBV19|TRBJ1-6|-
CASSIQRYNSPLHF
TGTGCCAGTAGTATACAGCGATATAATTCACCCCTCCACTTT
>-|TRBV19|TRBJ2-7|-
CASSDGQAPSYEQYF
TGTGCCAGTAGTGACGGACAAGCCCCTTCCTACGAGCAGTACTTC
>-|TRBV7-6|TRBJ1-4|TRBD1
CASSLARQGFGEKLFF
TGTGCCAGCAGCTTAGCCAGACAGGGATTTGGTGAAAAACTGTTTTTT
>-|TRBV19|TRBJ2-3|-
CASSMKAGRSTDTQYF
TGTGCCAGTAGTATGAAGGCGGGTAGGAGCACAGATACGCAGTATTTT